This T cell receptor beta chain comes out of a study of human T cells and chemical hapten exposure. Trimming shortened V by 6 bases and J by 2 bases, and 13 bases separated the two germline ends. This CDR3 spans 15 amino acids. Germline V lookup: CDR1 SNHLY, CDR2 FYNNEI. The time point was: patch test 1, 2 weeks after DPC sensitization. Treatment here: therapeutic diphenylcyclopropenone sensitization with weekly scalp DPC. MiXCR, run by TCRdb on the RACE reads, gives a single entry per CDR3 protein. The sample includes some 170,000 distinct CDR3 sequences, around 20% of them seen just once. The input for sequencing was whole blood, taken in connection with sensitization to the hapten diphenylcyclopropenone (DPC). The chain has TRBV2 and TRBJ2-2; D might be TRBD1 or TRBD2, each matching 6 bases. This sequence was found in a woman between 50 and 59 years old with alopecia areata. Some clones in this sample may be carry-over from other donors' samples. CDR3 amino acids: CASRFGGSNTGELFF. As DNA, the CDR3 is TGTGCCAGCAGATTCGGGGGCTCTAACACCGGGGAGCTGTTTTTT.